The 5 T cell receptor beta chains given below trace back to one sample, sequenced in a study of chemoradiotherapy in HPV16-positive cancers. Sequenced by immunoSEQ multiplex PCR; TCRdb stores in-frame clones only, minus some. The table includes about 17,000 clones, over 90% detected once. The material was blood, obtained from a patient who underwent chemoradiotherapy. The receptors here all came from a human donor with HPV-associated anogenital cancer.

The genes are TRBV7-8 and TRBJ1-1, with D possibly being TRBD1 (5 bases). CDR3 length: 13 residues. Germline CDR1 reads SGHVS; CDR2 reads FQNEAQ. The V and J ends lost 6 bases and 4 bases respectively, with 12 bases between them. The CDR3 region has the DNA TGTGCCAGCAGTCTAGGCGGGGGCACTGAAGCTTTCTTT. Translated, it gives CASSLGGGTEAFF. Full variable domain (rest looked up from reference TRBV7-8 and TRBJ1-1): GAGVSQSPRYKVAKRGQDVALRCDPISGHVSLFWYQQALGQGPEFLTYFQNEAQLDKSGLPSDRFFAERPEGSVSTLKIQRTQQEDSAVYLCASSLGGGTEAFFGQGTRLTVV.

This clone was counted a single time. The chain uses TRBV2 and TRBJ1-4; 7 bases agree with TRBD1. V dropped 4 bases and J dropped 7; count of bases not matched to a gene: 9. CDR1 is SNHLY and CDR2 is FYNNEI in the germline V gene. CDR3 size: 15 residues. The CDR3 DNA sequence: TGTGCCAGCAGTGTACAGGGGAAGGGAGGTGAAAAACTGTTTTTT. It yields the protein CASSVQGKGGEKLFF.

The chain is built from TRBV5-5 and TRBJ1-5; D is uncertain. Per germline, CDR1 SGHKS and CDR2 YYEKEE (reference sequence). The V and J ends lost 0 bases and 0 bases respectively, with 1 base between them. The CDR3 loop spans 13 amino acids. The CDR3 sequence is CASSLGSNQPQHF. CDR3 in DNA: TGTGCCAGCAGCTTGGGTAGCAATCAGCCCCAGCATTTT.

The V and J genes are TRBV7-2 and TRBJ1-3; the D is unclear. Per germline, CDR1 SGHTA and CDR2 FQGNSA. The CDR3 contains 14 residues. Deletions cut 6 bases from V and 2 bases from J, with 11 bases between. In nucleotides, the CDR3 is TGTGCCAGCAGTTTTGACACTACTGGAAACACCATATATTTT. Its translation is CASSFDTTGNTIYF.

The V and J genes are TRBV6-1 and TRBJ2-6; D not resolved. Germline V gives CDR1 MNHNS, CDR2 SASEGT. The CDR3 covers 14 residues. V was shortened by 3 bases and J by 0 bases, with 3 bases between the two germline ends. The CDR3 nucleotides are TGTGCCAGCAGTGACAACTCTGGGGCCAACGTCCTGACTTTC. The encoded protein is CASSDNSGANVLTF.